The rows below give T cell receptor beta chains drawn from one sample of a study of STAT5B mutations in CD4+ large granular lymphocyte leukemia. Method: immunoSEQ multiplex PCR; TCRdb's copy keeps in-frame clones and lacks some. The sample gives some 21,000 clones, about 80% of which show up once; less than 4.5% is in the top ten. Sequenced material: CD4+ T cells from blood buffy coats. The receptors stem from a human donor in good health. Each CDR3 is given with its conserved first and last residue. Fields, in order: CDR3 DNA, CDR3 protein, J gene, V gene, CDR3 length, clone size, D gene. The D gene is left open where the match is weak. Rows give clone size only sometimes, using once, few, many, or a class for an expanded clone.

CDR3nt: TGTGCCAGCAGCTTTAGAGGGATCACAGATACGCAGTATTTT; CDR3aa: CASSFRGITDTQYF; j_gene: TRBJ2-3; v_gene: TRBV11-3; len: 14; abundance: NA; d_gene: NA
CDR3nt: TGTGCCAGCAGCTTAGGACAGCCGAGTTCAAATCAGCCCCAGCATTTT; CDR3aa: CASSLGQPSSNQPQHF; j_gene: TRBJ1-5; v_gene: TRBV11-2; len: 16; abundance: NA; d_gene: NA
CDR3nt: TGTGCCAGCAGCCTTGGGACTAGCAGGTTCTCCTACAATGAGCAGTTCTTC; CDR3aa: CASSLGTSRFSYNEQFF; j_gene: TRBJ2-1; v_gene: TRBV4-2; len: 17; abundance: NA; d_gene: TRBD2
CDR3nt: TGTGCCAGTAGTATCCGACCTACTAGCGGGGCCTACAATGAGCAGTTCTTC; CDR3aa: CASSIRPTSGAYNEQFF; j_gene: TRBJ2-1; v_gene: TRBV19; len: 17; abundance: NA; d_gene: TRBD2
CDR3nt: TGTGCCAGCAGCTTGGGGGTGGCTAGCTACAATGAGCAGTTCTTC; CDR3aa: CASSLGVASYNEQFF; j_gene: TRBJ2-1; v_gene: TRBV5-4; len: 15; abundance: NA; d_gene: NA
CDR3nt: TGTGCCAGTAGTATACTAGCGGGATCCAATGAGCAGTTCTTC; CDR3aa: CASSILAGSNEQFF; j_gene: TRBJ2-1; v_gene: TRBV19; len: 14; abundance: NA; d_gene: TRBD2
CDR3nt: TGTGCCAGCGGCCCAGAGGGCCAGGCGAACACTGAAGCTTTCTTT; CDR3aa: CASGPEGQANTEAFF; j_gene: TRBJ1-1; v_gene: TRBV6-1; len: 15; abundance: once; d_gene: NA
CDR3nt: TGTGCCAGCAGCAGAGACAGGGCTGGGGATGAGCAGTTCTTC; CDR3aa: CASSRDRAGDEQFF; j_gene: TRBJ2-1; v_gene: TRBV7-9; len: 14; abundance: NA; d_gene: TRBD1
CDR3nt: TGTGCCAGCAGTTTATGGTCCGGGGGCAGGGAGACCCAGTACTTC; CDR3aa: CASSLWSGGRETQYF; j_gene: TRBJ2-5; v_gene: TRBV27; len: 15; abundance: NA; d_gene: NA
CDR3nt: TGTGCCAGCAGCTCGATGGTTCAGGCTAGCACAGATACGCAGTATTTT; CDR3aa: CASSSMVQASTDTQYF; j_gene: TRBJ2-3; v_gene: TRBV5-4; len: 16; abundance: NA; d_gene: NA
CDR3nt: TGTGCCAGCAGTCGCCAAGCTAGCTCCCTTTCCTACGAGCAGTACTTC; CDR3aa: CASSRQASSLSYEQYF; j_gene: TRBJ2-7; v_gene: TRBV27; len: 16; abundance: NA; d_gene: NA
CDR3nt: TGTGCCAGCATTACGCAGGGGGCTGAAGCTTTCTTT; CDR3aa: CASITQGAEAFF; j_gene: TRBJ1-1; v_gene: TRBV6-6; len: 12; abundance: NA; d_gene: TRBD1
CDR3nt: TGTGCCAGCAGACCCCAATCGAACACTGAAGCTTTCTTT; CDR3aa: CASRPQSNTEAFF; j_gene: TRBJ1-1; v_gene: TRBV6-6; len: 13; abundance: once; d_gene: NA
CDR3nt: TGTGCCAGCAGCGTTTATCCCCCCCCCGGGACCGGGGAGCTGTTTTTT; CDR3aa: CASSVYPPPGTGELFF; j_gene: TRBJ2-2; v_gene: TRBV9; len: 16; abundance: NA; d_gene: NA
CDR3nt: TGTGCCAGTAGGGAGTTTAAGACGGGGACTAGCGGTGTGGATGAGCAGTTCTTC; CDR3aa: CASREFKTGTSGVDEQFF; j_gene: TRBJ2-1; v_gene: TRBV19; len: 18; abundance: NA; d_gene: TRBD2
CDR3nt: TGTGCCAGCAGCACTACAGTCACTGAAGCTTTCTTT; CDR3aa: CASSTTVTEAFF; j_gene: TRBJ1-1; v_gene: TRBV6-6; len: 12; abundance: once; d_gene: NA
CDR3nt: TGTGCCAGCTCAAGGTCTAGGGGCATAAACACTGAAGCTTTCTTT; CDR3aa: CASSRSRGINTEAFF; j_gene: TRBJ1-1; v_gene: TRBV7-8; len: 15; abundance: NA; d_gene: NA
CDR3nt: TGTGCCAGCAGATACACGGGACAAACGAATGAAAAACTGTTTTTT; CDR3aa: CASRYTGQTNEKLFF; j_gene: TRBJ1-4; v_gene: TRBV7-6; len: 15; abundance: NA; d_gene: NA
CDR3nt: TGTGCCAGCAGCTTAAGGGGACAGGGGGCAGGGGAGCAGTACTTC; CDR3aa: CASSLRGQGAGEQYF; j_gene: TRBJ2-7; v_gene: TRBV7-8; len: 15; abundance: NA; d_gene: TRBD1
CDR3nt: TGTGCCAGCAGCTTCGGGACAGGGAGGTATGGCTACACCTTC; CDR3aa: CASSFGTGRYGYTF; j_gene: TRBJ1-2; v_gene: TRBV5-8; len: 14; abundance: NA; d_gene: TRBD1
CDR3nt: TGTGCCAGCAGCCCGGGGGTAGCGGGTTACTACGAGCAGTACTTC; CDR3aa: CASSPGVAGYYEQYF; j_gene: TRBJ2-7; v_gene: TRBV7-9; len: 15; abundance: NA; d_gene: TRBD2
CDR3nt: TGTGCCAGCAGCCAGTTGGCGTACACTGAAGCTTTCTTT; CDR3aa: CASSQLAYTEAFF; j_gene: TRBJ1-1; v_gene: TRBV7-9; len: 13; abundance: few; d_gene: NA
CDR3nt: TGCAGCGCACTAATACCCCTTAAATTGAACACCGGGGAGCTGTTTTTT; CDR3aa: CSALIPLKLNTGELFF; j_gene: TRBJ2-2; v_gene: TRBV29-1; len: 16; abundance: NA; d_gene: NA
CDR3nt: TGTGCCAGCAGCTTGGAGGTCGCAAGCTCCTACGAGCAGTACTTC; CDR3aa: CASSLEVASSYEQYF; j_gene: TRBJ2-7; v_gene: TRBV5-4; len: 15; abundance: NA; d_gene: NA
CDR3nt: TGTGCCTGGAGTGCGGATAATGAAGCTTTCTTT; CDR3aa: CAWSADNEAFF; j_gene: TRBJ1-1; v_gene: TRBV30; len: 11; abundance: NA; d_gene: NA
CDR3nt: TGCGCCAGTAAAATTCAAGCGGCAGCCTACGAGCAGTACTTC; CDR3aa: CASKIQAAAYEQYF; j_gene: TRBJ2-7; v_gene: TRBV5-1; len: 14; abundance: NA; d_gene: NA
CDR3nt: TGTGCCAGCAGCTTCACGGGGGGGAACACTGAAGCTTTCTTT; CDR3aa: CASSFTGGNTEAFF; j_gene: TRBJ1-1; v_gene: TRBV11-2; len: 14; abundance: NA; d_gene: NA
CDR3nt: TGTGCCAGCAGTTCCGGACATCCACAAAACTATGGCTACACCTTC; CDR3aa: CASSSGHPQNYGYTF; j_gene: TRBJ1-2; v_gene: TRBV28; len: 15; abundance: NA; d_gene: NA
CDR3nt: TGTGCCAGCAGCTTAGCGGGTAGCGATACGCAGTATTTT; CDR3aa: CASSLAGSDTQYF; j_gene: TRBJ2-3; v_gene: TRBV7-9; len: 13; abundance: NA; d_gene: NA
CDR3nt: TGCGCCAGCAGCTTGGTTGCGGGAGGGTACAATGAGCAGTTCTTC; CDR3aa: CASSLVAGGYNEQFF; j_gene: TRBJ2-1; v_gene: TRBV5-1; len: 15; abundance: once; d_gene: TRBD2
CDR3nt: TGCAGCGTTGGCCCTTCGGATACGCAGTATTTT; CDR3aa: CSVGPSDTQYF; j_gene: TRBJ2-3; v_gene: TRBV29-1; len: 11; abundance: NA; d_gene: NA
CDR3nt: TGTGCCAGCAGTCCCGGGCAGGGGGTCGGGGAGCTGTTTTTT; CDR3aa: CASSPGQGVGELFF; j_gene: TRBJ2-2; v_gene: TRBV2; len: 14; abundance: once; d_gene: TRBD1
CDR3nt: TGTGCCAGCAGGCCAGGGTCCGGGGGTGAAAAACTGTTTTTT; CDR3aa: CASRPGSGGEKLFF; j_gene: TRBJ1-4; v_gene: TRBV6-1; len: 14; abundance: NA; d_gene: NA
CDR3nt: TGCGCCAGCAGCCAAGAGAGCCAGACGCAAGAGACCCAGTACTTC; CDR3aa: CASSQESQTQETQYF; j_gene: TRBJ2-5; v_gene: TRBV4-1; len: 15; abundance: NA; d_gene: NA
CDR3nt: TGTGCCAGCAACGAAGGGACAGGGGCCGGGGCCAACGTCCTGACTTTC; CDR3aa: CASNEGTGAGANVLTF; j_gene: TRBJ2-6; v_gene: TRBV7-9; len: 16; abundance: NA; d_gene: TRBD1
CDR3nt: TGCAGTACCGGGAAACAGGGGGAAGCTTTCTTT; CDR3aa: CSTGKQGEAFF; j_gene: TRBJ1-1; v_gene: TRBV20-1; len: 11; abundance: NA; d_gene: TRBD1
CDR3nt: TGTGCCAGCAGCTTCCTCCGGGAGGCCAACGTCCTGACTTTC; CDR3aa: CASSFLREANVLTF; j_gene: TRBJ2-6; v_gene: TRBV7-8; len: 14; abundance: once; d_gene: NA
CDR3nt: TGTGCCAGCAGCCCCCACCTAGCGGGAGCTGGGGCCAACGTCCTGACTTTC; CDR3aa: CASSPHLAGAGANVLTF; j_gene: TRBJ2-6; v_gene: TRBV11-2; len: 17; abundance: once; d_gene: TRBD2